This TCR beta chain was identified in a study of metastatic and nonmetastatic thyroid tumors. Study context: Across blood and tumor or nodule tissue, repertoires from malignant and benign thyroid patients were compared with one another. Study-wide findings and caveats: Malignant thyroid tumors reportedly exceeded benign nodules significantly in TCR beta diversity, with the difference appearing in blood and tumor.

This clone was recorded many times. Its antigen remains unknown. In the original workflow: Clinicopathological groups differed in CDR3, with these differences serving to build a distant-metastasis classifier for papillary thyroid cancer. TCRdb re-called the PCR reads with MiXCR. The V and J calls and clone size are TCRdb's, not the authors'. The sample carries about 27,000 clones, approximately 16% recorded once. Until they underwent thyroid surgery, no patient had received any treatment. This CDR3 spans 16 amino acids. Germline CDR1 MNHEY, CDR2 SVGAGI. V lost 0 bases to trimming and J lost 5 bases, with 14 bases between them.

This sequence was found in a male donor with papillary thyroid cancer or a benign thyroid nodule (not recorded which). Some clones in this sample may be carry-over from other donors' samples. The sample was blood. This chain joins TRBV6-5 and TRBJ1-5; D unclear. CDR3 sequence: CASSYSSPRSHQPQHF. The CDR3 DNA sequence: TGTGCCAGCAGTTACTCGAGCCCCAGATCGCATCAGCCCCAGCATTTT.